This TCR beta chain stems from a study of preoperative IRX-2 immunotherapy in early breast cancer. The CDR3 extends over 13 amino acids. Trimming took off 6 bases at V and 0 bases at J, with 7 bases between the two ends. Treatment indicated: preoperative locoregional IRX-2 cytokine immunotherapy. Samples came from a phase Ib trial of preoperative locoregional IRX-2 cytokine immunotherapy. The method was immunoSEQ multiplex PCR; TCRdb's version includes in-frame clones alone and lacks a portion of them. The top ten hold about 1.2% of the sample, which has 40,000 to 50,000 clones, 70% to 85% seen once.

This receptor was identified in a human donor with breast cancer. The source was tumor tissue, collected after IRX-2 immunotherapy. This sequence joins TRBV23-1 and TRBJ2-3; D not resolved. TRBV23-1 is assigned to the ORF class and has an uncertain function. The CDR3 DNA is TGCGCCAGCAGCTTGTATAGCACAGATACGCAGTATTTT. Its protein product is CASSLYSTDTQYF.